Listed below are T cell receptor beta chains from one sample, sequenced in a study of T cell repertoires in cytomegalovirus infection. TCRdb called the reads again in MiXCR, with one record for every CDR3 protein. The table shows fewer than 300,000 distinct CDR3 sequences, with roughly a quarter occurring only once. Sequenced material: PBMCs. The receptors stem from a human donor in good health (CMV status not recorded). Some clones in this sample may be carry-over from other donors' samples. Both conserved end residues are part of each CDR3. The D gene is left open where the match is weak. Clone size is not always given. Where it is, it says once, few, many or a class for expanded clones.

J,D,size,V,DNA,CDR3
TRBJ2-5,TRBD1,-,TRBV2,TGTGCCAGCAGGGGGACAGGCCAAGAGACCCAGTACTTC,CASRGTGQETQYF
TRBJ1-4,TRBD1,-,TRBV19,TGTGCCAGTAGTGAACAGGGGGCACGAGAAAAACTGTTTTTT,CASSEQGAREKLFF
TRBJ2-1,TRBD1,-,TRBV7-9,TGTGCCAGCCAGACAGGGAGAGATGAGCAGTTCTTC,CASQTGRDEQFF
TRBJ2-1,-,-,TRBV6-5,TGTGCCAGCAGTTACTCATGGACAGTTAACAATGAGCAGTTCTTC,CASSYSWTVNNEQFF
TRBJ1-6,TRBD1,many,TRBV12-3/TRBV12-4,TGTGCCAGCACAAGGACAGGGCTGTACTCACCCCTCCACTTT,CASTRTGLYSPLHF
TRBJ2-3,-,many,TRBV12-3/TRBV12-4,TGTGCCAGCAGCCCCCCCCAGGACACGGATACGCAGTATTTT,CASSPPQDTDTQYF
TRBJ1-2,TRBD1,-,TRBV7-2,TGTGCCAGCAGCTTAGGCAGGGGGACCTATGTCTACACCTTC,CASSLGRGTYVYTF
TRBJ2-5,-,many,TRBV7-9,TGTGCCAGCAGGCCGGTTGAGTGGACCCAGTACTTC,CASRPVEWTQYF
TRBJ1-1,-,-,TRBV5-4,TGTGCCAGCAGCGATTATACTGAAGCTTTCTTT,CASSDYTEAFF
TRBJ2-7,TRBD2,many,TRBV10-2,TGCGCCAGCAATCCCGGGACTAGCGGGTCCTACGAGCAGTACTTC,CASNPGTSGSYEQYF
TRBJ1-1,-,few,TRBV7-9,TGTGCCAGCAGCAGAGTGGAAAACACTGAAGCTTTCTTT,CASSRVENTEAFF